The entry below gives a single T cell receptor (beta chain) sequence along with its context. Germline V CDR1 and CDR2: SGDLS, YYNGEE. The CDR3 contains 12 residues. Trimming shortened V by 2 bases and J by 3 bases, and 6 bases separated the two germline ends. Use of 60 Vbeta and 13 Jbeta primers characterized the PCR. TCRdb keeps only in-frame clones here, not all; method: immunoSEQ multiplex PCR. The sample yields about 94,000 clones, 50% to 75% seen once. The sample originates from a study of cytomegalovirus exposure and HLA in healthy donors. This chain connects TRBV9 to TRBJ2-7; no definite D call. Source material: PBMCs. This sequence was found in a man younger than 45 in good health and CMV-seronegative. CDR3 sequence (DNA): TGTGCCAGCAGCGTGGCTTTCTACGAGCAGTACTTC. Translation: CASSVAFYEQYF.